The clone carrying this T cell receptor (beta chain) was seen a single time. Its cognate antigen is unknown. The sample originates from a study of cytomegalovirus exposure and HLA in healthy donors. Broader study findings: In a later analysis, parvovirus B19, influenza, CMV and Epstein-Barr virus appeared linked to several top co-occurrence clusters. It is likely that the observed cluster of highly shared sequence variants was a sequencing artifact.

The V gene lost 4 bases and the J gene lost 2 bases, with 11 bases spanning the gap. Germline-derived CDR1 and CDR2 are LNHNV and YYDKDF (reference sequence). This CDR3 comprises 14 residues. PCR involved 60 Vbeta and 13 Jbeta primers. The protocol was immunoSEQ multiplex PCR, while the TCRdb copy is restricted to in-frame clones and leaves out a portion. The data show some 170,000 clones, with 75% seen just once and 3% held by the top ten. The rearrangement uses TRBV15 and TRBJ2-5, with a tentative D call TRBD2 (6 bases). This clonotype originated in a woman in her forties or fifties in good health and CMV-seropositive. The sequenced material came from PBMCs. CDR3: CATSKRATQETQYF. In DNA form, the CDR3 reads TGTGCCACCAGCAAGCGGGCTACTCAAGAGACCCAGTACTTC.